This T cell receptor beta chain was sequenced for a study of cytomegalovirus exposure and HLA in healthy donors. Study-wide findings and caveats: The dataset shows that most TCR sequences were rare, while some public TCRs occurred in many donors.

This clone has a single count. The target antigen is unknown. The validation cohort, a group of over a hundred subjects, included the donors and was separate from the approximately 660-subject first cohort. V was pared by 5 bases and J by 10 bases, with 7 bases of the junction left unmatched. This CDR3 is built from 15 residues. Looked up from germline, CDR1 is SGHTA and CDR2 is FQGTGA. Method: immunoSEQ multiplex PCR; TCRdb's copy keeps in-frame clones and lacks some. The table has more than 60,000 clones, nearly 98% seen once. The clonotype originates from a woman aged 18-35 years in good health and CMV-seropositive. Sequenced sample: PBMCs. The gene calls are TRBV7-3 and TRBJ2-1; 14 bases are shared with TRBD2. DNA of the CDR3: TGTGCCAGCAGCCTCGGACTAGCGGGAGGACAGGAGCAGTTCTTC. Residues: CASSLGLAGGQEQFF.